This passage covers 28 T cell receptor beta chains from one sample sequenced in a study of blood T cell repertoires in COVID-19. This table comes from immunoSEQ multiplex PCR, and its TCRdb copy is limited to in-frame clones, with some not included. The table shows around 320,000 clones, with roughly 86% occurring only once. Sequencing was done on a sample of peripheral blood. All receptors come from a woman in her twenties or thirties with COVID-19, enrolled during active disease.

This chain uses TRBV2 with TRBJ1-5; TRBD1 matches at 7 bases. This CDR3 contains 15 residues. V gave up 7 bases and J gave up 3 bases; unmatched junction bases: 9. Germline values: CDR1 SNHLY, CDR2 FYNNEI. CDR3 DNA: TGTGCCAGCACACCGACAGGGTTCCCCAATCAGCCCCAGCATTTT. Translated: CASTPTGFPNQPQHF.

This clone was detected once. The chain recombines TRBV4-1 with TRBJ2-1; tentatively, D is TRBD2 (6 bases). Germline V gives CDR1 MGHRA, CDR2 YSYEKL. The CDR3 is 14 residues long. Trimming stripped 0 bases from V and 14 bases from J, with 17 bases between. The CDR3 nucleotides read TGCGCCAGCAGCCAAGATATAGGCGGGCGGGACGAGTTCTTC. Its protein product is CASSQDIGGRDEFF.

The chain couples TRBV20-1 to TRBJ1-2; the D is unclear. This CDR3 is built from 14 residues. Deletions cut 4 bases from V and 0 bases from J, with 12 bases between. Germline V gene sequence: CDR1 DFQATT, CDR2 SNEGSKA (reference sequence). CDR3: CSATDLGPNYGYTF. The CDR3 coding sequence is TGCAGTGCTACTGATTTGGGCCCTAACTATGGCTACACCTTC.

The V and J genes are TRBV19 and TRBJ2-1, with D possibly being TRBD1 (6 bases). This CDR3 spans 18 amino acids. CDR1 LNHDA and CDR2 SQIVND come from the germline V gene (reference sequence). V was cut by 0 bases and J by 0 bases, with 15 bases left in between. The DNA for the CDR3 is TGTGCCAGTAGTATAGATGCAGGGGCTTTGCTCTCCTACAATGAGCAGTTCTTC. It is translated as CASSIDAGALLSYNEQFF.

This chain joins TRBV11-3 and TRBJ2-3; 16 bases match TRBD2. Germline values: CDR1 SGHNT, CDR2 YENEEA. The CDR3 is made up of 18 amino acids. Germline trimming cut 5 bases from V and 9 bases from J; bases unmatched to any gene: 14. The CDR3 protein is CASSPKQTGLAGGRTQYF. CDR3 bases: TGTGCCAGCAGCCCGAAGCAAACGGGACTAGCGGGGGGGCGCACGCAGTATTTT. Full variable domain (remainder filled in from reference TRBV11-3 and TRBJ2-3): EAGVVQSPRYKIIEKKQPVAFWCNPISGHNTLYWYLQNLGQGPELLIRYENEEAVDDSQLPKDRFSAERLKGVDSTLKIQPAELGDSAVYLCASSPKQTGLAGGRTQYFGPGTRLTVL.

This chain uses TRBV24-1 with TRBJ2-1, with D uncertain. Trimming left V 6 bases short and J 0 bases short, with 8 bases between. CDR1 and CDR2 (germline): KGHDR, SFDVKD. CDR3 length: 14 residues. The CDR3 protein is CATSSGNSYNEQFF. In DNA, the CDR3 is TGTGCCACCAGTTCAGGTAACTCCTACAATGAGCAGTTCTTC.

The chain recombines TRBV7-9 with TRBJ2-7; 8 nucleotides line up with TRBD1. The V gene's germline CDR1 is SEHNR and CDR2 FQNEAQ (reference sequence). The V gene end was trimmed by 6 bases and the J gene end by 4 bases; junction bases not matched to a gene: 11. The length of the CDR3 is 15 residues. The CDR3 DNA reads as TGTGCCAGCAGTCTAGGTGGACAGGGACGATACGAGCAGTACTTC. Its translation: CASSLGGQGRYEQYF.

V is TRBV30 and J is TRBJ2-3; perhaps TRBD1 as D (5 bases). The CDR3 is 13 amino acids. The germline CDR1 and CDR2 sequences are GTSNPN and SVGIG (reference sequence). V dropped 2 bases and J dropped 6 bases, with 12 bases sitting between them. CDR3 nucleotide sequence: TGTGCCTGGAGTCGACAGCAAGGTGATACGCAGTATTTT. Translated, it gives CAWSRQQGDTQYF.

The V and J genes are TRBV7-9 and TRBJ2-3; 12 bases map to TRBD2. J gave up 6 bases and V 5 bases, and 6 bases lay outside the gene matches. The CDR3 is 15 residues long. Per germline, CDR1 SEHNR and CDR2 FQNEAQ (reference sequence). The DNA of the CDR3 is TGTGCCAGCAGCCCTAGCGGGGGGGCGGTCGATACGCAGTATTTT. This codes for CASSPSGGAVDTQYF. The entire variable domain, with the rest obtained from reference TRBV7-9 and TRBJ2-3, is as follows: DTGVSQNPRHKITKRGQNVTFRCDPISEHNRLYWYRQTLGQGPEFLTYFQNEAQLEKSRLLSDRFSAERPKGSFSTLEIQRTEQGDSAMYLCASSPSGGAVDTQYFGPGTRLTVL.

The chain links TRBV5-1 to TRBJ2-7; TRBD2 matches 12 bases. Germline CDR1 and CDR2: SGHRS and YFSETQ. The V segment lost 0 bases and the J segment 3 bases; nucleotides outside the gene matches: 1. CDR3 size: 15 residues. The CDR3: CASSLGTSGDYEQYF. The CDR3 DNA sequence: TGCGCCAGCAGCTTGGGGACTAGCGGGGACTACGAGCAGTACTTC.

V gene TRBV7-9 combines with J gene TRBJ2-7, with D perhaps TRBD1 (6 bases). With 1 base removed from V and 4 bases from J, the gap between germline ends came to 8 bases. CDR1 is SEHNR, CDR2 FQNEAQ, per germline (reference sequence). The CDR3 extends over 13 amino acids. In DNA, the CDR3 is TGTGCCAGCAGCTTAGGCAGGGGTTACGAGCAGTACTTC. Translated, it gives CASSLGRGYEQYF.

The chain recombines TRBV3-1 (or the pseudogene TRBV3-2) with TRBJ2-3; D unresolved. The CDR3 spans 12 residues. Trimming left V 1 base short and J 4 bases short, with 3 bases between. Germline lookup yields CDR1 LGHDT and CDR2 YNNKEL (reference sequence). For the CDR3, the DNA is TGTGCCAGCAGCCAAGCTTCAGATACGCAGTATTTT. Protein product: CASSQASDTQYF.

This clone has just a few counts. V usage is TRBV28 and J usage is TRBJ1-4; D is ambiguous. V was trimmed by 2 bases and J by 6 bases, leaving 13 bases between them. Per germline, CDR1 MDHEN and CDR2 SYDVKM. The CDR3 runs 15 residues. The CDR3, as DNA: TGTGCCAGCAGTTTAGTTTCTGGGCATGATGAAAAACTGTTTTTT. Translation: CASSLVSGHDEKLFF. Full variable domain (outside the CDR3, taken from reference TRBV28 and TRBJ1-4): DVKVTQSSRYLVKRTGEKVFLECVQDMDHENMFWYRQDPGLGLRLIYFSYDVKMKEKGDIPEGYSVSREKKERFSLILESASTNQTSMYLCASSLVSGHDEKLFFGSGTQLSVL.

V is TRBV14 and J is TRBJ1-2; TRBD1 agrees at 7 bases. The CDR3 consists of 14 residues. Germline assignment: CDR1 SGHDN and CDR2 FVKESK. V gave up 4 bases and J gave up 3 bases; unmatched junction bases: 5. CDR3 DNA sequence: TGTGCCAGCAGCCCCGGAGGGGGCGACTATGGCTACACCTTC. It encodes CASSPGGGDYGYTF.

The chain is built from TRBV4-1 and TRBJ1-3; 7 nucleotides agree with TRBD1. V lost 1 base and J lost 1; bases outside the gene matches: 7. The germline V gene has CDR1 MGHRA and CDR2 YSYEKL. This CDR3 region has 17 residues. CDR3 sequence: CASSQGWVRGSGNTIYF. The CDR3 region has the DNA TGCGCCAGCAGCCAAGGGTGGGTCAGGGGGTCTGGAAACACCATATATTTT.

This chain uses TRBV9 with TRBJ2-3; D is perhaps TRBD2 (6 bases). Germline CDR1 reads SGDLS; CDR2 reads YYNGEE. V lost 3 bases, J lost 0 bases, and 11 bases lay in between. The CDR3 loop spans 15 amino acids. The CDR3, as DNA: TGTGCCAGCAGCGACCGCGGGGCTAGCACAGATACGCAGTATTTT. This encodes CASSDRGASTDTQYF.

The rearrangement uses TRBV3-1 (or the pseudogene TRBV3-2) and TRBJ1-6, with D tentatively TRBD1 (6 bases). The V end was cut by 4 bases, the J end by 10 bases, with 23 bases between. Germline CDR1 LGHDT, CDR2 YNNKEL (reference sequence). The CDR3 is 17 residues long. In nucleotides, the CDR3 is TGTGCCAGCAGCCTAGAGGGGGGTCGCGGTCGGGGATCACCCCTCCACTTT. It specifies CASSLEGGRGRGSPLHF.

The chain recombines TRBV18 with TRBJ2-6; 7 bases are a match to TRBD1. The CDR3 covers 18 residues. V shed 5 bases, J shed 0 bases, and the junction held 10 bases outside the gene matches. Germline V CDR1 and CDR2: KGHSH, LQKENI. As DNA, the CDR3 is TGTGCCAGCTCAACTCAACAGGGGACCGGCTCTGGGGCCAACGTCCTGACTTTC. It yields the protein CASSTQQGTGSGANVLTF. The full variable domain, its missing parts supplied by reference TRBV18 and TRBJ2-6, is NAGVMQNPRHLVRRRGQEARLRCSPMKGHSHVYWYRQLPEEGLKFMVYLQKENIIDESGMPKERFSAEFPKEGPSILRIQQVVRGDSAAYFCASSTQQGTGSGANVLTFGAGSRLTVL.

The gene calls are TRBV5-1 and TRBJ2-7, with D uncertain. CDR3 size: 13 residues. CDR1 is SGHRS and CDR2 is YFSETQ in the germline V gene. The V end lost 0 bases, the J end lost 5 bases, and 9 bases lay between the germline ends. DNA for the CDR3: TGCGCCAGCAGCTTGGCAGGTTCCAACGAGCAGTACTTC. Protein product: CASSLAGSNEQYF. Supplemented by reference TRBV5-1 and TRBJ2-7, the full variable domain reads KAGVTQTPRYLIKTRGQQVTLSCSPISGHRSVSWYQQTPGQGLQFLFEYFSETQRNKGNFPGRFSGRQFSNSRSEMNVSTLELGDSALYLCASSLAGSNEQYFGPGTRLTVT.

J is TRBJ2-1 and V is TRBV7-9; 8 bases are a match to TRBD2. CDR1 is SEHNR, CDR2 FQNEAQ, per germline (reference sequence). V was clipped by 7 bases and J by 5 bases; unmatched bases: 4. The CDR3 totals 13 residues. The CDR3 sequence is CASIGGAHNEQFF. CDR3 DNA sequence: TGTGCCAGCATCGGGGGGGCCCACAATGAGCAGTTCTTC.

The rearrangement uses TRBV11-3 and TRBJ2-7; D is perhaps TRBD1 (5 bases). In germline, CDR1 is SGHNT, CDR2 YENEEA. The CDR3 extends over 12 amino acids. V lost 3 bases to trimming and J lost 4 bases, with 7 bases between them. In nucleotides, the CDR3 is TGTGCCAGCAGCTTGTCAGGGTACGAGCAGTACTTC. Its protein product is CASSLSGYEQYF.

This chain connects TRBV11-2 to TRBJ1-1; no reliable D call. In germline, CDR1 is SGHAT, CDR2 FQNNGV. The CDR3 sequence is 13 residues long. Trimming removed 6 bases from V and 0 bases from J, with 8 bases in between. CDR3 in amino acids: CASRDSLNTEAFF. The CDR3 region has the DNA TGTGCCAGCAGGGACTCTCTGAACACTGAAGCTTTCTTT.

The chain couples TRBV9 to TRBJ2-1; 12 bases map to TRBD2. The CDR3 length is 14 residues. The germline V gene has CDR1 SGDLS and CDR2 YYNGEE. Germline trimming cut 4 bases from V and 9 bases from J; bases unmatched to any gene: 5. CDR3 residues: CASSPSGGAFEQFF. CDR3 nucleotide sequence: TGTGCCAGCAGCCCTAGCGGGGGGGCCTTTGAGCAGTTCTTC.

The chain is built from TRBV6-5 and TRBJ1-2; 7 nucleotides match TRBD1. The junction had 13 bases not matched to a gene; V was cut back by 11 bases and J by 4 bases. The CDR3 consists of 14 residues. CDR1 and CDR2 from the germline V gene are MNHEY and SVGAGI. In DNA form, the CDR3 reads TGTGCCGGTCAACGGGACAGTAACACCTATGGCTACACCTTC. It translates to CAGQRDSNTYGYTF.

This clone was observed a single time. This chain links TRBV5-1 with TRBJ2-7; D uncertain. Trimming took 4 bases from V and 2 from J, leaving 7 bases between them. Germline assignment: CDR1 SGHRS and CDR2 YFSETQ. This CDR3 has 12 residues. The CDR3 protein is CASSVDTYEQYF. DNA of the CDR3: TGCGCCAGCAGCGTCGACACCTACGAGCAGTACTTC.

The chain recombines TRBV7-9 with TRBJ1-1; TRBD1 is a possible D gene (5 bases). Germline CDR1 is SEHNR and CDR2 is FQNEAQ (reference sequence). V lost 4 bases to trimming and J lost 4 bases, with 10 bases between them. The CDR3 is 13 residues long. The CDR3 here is CASSWVQGTEAFF. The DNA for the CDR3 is TGTGCCAGCAGCTGGGTCCAGGGCACTGAAGCTTTCTTT.

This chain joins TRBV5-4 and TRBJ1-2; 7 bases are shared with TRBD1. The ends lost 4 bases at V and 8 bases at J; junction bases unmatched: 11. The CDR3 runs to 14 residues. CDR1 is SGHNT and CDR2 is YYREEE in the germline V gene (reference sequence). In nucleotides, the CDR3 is TGTGCCAGCAGCACCTACGACAGGGCTGGAGGCTACACCTTC. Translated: CASSTYDRAGGYTF.

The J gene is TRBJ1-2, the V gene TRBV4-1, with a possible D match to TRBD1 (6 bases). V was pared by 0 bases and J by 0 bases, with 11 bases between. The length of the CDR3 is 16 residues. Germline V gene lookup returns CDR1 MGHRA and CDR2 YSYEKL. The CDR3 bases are TGCGCCAGCAGCCAAGAGTTCAGGGGATCTAACTATGGCTACACCTTC. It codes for CASSQEFRGSNYGYTF.